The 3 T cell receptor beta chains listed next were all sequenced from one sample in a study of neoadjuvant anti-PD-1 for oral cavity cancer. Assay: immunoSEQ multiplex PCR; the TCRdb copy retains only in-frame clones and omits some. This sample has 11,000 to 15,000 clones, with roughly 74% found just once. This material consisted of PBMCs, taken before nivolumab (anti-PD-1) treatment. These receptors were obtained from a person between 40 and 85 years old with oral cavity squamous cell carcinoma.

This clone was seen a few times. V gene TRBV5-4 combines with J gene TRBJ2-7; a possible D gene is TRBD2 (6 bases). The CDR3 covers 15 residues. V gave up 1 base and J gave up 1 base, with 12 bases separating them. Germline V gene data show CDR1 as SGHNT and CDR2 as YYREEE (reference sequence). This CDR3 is CASSLKQGGSYEQYF. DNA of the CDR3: TGTGCCAGCAGCTTGAAGCAGGGAGGTTCCTACGAGCAGTACTTC.

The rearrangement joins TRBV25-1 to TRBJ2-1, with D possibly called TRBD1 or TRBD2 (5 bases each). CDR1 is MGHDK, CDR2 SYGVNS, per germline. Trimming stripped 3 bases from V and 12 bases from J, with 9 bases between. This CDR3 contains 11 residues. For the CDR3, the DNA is TGTGCCAGCAGTGAGGGGGTCAGGCAGTTCTTC. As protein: CASSEGVRQFF.

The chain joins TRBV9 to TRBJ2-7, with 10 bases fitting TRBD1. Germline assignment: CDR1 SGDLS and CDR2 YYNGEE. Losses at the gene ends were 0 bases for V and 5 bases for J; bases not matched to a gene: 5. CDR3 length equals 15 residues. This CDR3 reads CASSVEGTGVDEQYF. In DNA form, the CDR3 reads TGTGCCAGCAGCGTAGAGGGGACAGGGGTTGACGAGCAGTACTTC.